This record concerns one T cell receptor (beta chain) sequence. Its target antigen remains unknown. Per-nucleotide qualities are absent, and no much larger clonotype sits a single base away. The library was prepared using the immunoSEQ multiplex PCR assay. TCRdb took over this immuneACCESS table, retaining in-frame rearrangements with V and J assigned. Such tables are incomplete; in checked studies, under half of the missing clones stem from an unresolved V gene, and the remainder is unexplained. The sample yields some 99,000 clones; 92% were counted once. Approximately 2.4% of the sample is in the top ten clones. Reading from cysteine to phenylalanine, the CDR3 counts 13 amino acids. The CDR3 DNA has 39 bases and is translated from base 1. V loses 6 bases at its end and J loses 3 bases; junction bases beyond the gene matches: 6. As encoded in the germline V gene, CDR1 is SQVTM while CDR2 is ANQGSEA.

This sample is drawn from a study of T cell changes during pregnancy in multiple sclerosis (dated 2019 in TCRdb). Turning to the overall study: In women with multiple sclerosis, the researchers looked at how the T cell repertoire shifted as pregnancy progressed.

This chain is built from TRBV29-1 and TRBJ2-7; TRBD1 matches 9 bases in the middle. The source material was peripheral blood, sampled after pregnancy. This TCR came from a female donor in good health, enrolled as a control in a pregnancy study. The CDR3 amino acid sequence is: CSVRPGQGYEQYF. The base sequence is TGCAGCGTCCGTCCGGGACAGGGCTACGAGCAGTACTTC.